The sequence of this T cell receptor (beta chain) was determined in a study of blood T cell repertoires in COVID-19. Study-wide background: Acute and convalescent COVID-19 specimens originated in the United States, Italy and Spain. PBMCs, B-cell-depleted T cells, or T cells provided the cDNA or gDNA that made up the material.

Worth noting for this clone: This specimen includes other DNA sequences encoding the same CDR3.

Under the authors' procedure: Amplification from reference gene primers served as the basis for estimated nucleated cell counts. TCRdb's copy holds only in-frame clones and misses some; the assay was immunoSEQ multiplex PCR. Clone size and the V and J calls come from that table; the DNA yielded D and trimming. The sample includes a few hundred thousand clones, roughly 84% of them seen just once. This sequence originates from a human donor in a cohort sampled during active COVID-19. The sequenced material came from peripheral blood.

CDR3 sequence (DNA): TGTGCCAGTAGTATATCCGTCTATGGCTACACCTTC. Its protein is CASSISVYGYTF. The V gene is TRBV19, the J gene TRBJ1-2; no definite D call. CDR3 length: 12 residues. Trimming shortened V by 2 bases and J by 4 bases, and 5 bases separated the two germline ends. Germline lookup yields CDR1 LNHDA and CDR2 SQIVND (reference sequence).